The 11 T cell receptor beta chains reported below all come from one sample, sequenced in a study of T cell repertoires in cytomegalovirus infection. TCRdb called the reads again in MiXCR, with one record for every CDR3 protein. The sample contains roughly 640,000 distinct CDR3 sequences, roughly a quarter of which appear only once. Sequencing was carried out using CD8+ T cells from PBMCs. These receptors were collected from a human donor in good health (CMV status not recorded). Some clones in this sample may be carry-over from other donors' samples.

This clonotype was counted a few times. The J gene is TRBJ2-7, the V gene TRBV6-4, with 10 bases matching TRBD2. Germline CDR1 MRHNA, CDR2 SNTAGT. The CDR3 has 15 amino acids. V lost 0 bases and J lost 10; bases outside the gene matches: 9. The CDR3 DNA is TGTGCCAGCAGTGACTCGAAAGCGGGGGGGCCCCTTCAGTACGTC. Translation gives CASSDSKAGGPLQYV.

This rearrangement joins TRBV2 to TRBJ1-1, with D perhaps TRBD1 (5 bases). This CDR3 spans 17 amino acids. The germline V gene encodes CDR1 SNHLY and CDR2 FYNNEI. V lost 0 bases and J lost 1, with 15 bases in between. The CDR3, as DNA: TGTGCCAGCAGTGAAGCGCTAGGGTGGGGCCCGAACACTGAAGCTTTCTTT. Amino acids: CASSEALGWGPNTEAFF.

This clonotype was seen many times. The V gene is TRBV7-8, the J gene TRBJ2-3; 10 positions match TRBD1. Germline CDR1 SGHVS, CDR2 FQNEAQ. V shed 6 bases and J 1 base; nucleotides not matched to a gene: 4. This CDR3 region has 15 residues. The chain's CDR3 is CASRWTGGGTDTQYF. In nucleotides, the CDR3 is TGTGCCAGCAGGTGGACAGGGGGAGGCACAGATACGCAGTATTTT.

Only a few counts were recorded for this clonotype. The V call is TRBV25-1, the J call TRBJ2-1; D unresolved. The germline CDR1 and CDR2 sequences are MGHDK and SYGVNS. The length of the CDR3 is 15 residues. V lost 5 bases and J lost 0, with 11 bases in between. The CDR3: CASSLDASSYNEQFF. The CDR3 DNA follows: TGTGCCAGCAGTCTAGACGCAAGCTCCTACAATGAGCAGTTCTTC.

Note on this clonotype: This clone may be a read error of a much larger clone one base away. V gene TRBV7-3 combines with J gene TRBJ1-5, with D perhaps matching TRBD1 (6 bases). The germline V and J ends were trimmed by 7 bases and 5 bases, with 15 bases remaining between them. This CDR3 comprises 14 residues. From germline, CDR1 is SGHTA and CDR2 FQGTGA. CDR3 residues: CASNEQGIYQPQHF. The CDR3 DNA reads as TGTGCCAGCAACGAACAGGGTATATATCAGCCCCAGCATTTT.

This clonotype was seen a handful of times. This chain links TRBV28 with TRBJ2-3; TRBD2 matches at 7 bases. Germline CDR1 reads MDHEN; CDR2 reads SYDVKM. CDR3 length: 16 residues. J was trimmed by 0 bases and V by 5 bases; bases with no gene match: 8. CDR3 protein: CASSLSGLPSTDTQYF. CDR3 in DNA: TGTGCCAGCAGTCTTTCGGGACTACCAAGCACAGATACGCAGTATTTT.

This clonotype was seen a few times. V and J are TRBV18 and TRBJ2-3; D is uncertain. Germline CDR1 KGHSH, CDR2 LQKENI. The CDR3 is made up of 15 amino acids. Between the trimmed V and J ends, which lost 2 bases and 2 bases, there was a span of 11 bases. CDR3: CASSPDEWFTDTQYF. For the CDR3, the DNA is TGTGCCAGCTCACCAGATGAGTGGTTCACAGATACGCAGTATTTT.

This clonotype was counted a few times. This chain links TRBV28 with TRBJ2-3; 7 bases align to TRBD2. The CDR3 runs to 15 residues. The germline gives CDR1 MDHEN, CDR2 SYDVKM. After removal of 5 bases from V and 2 bases from J, the junction contained 7 bases not matched to a gene. The CDR3 sequence is CASSARLAHTDTQYF. The CDR3 bases are TGTGCCAGCAGTGCCCGACTAGCTCACACAGATACGCAGTATTTT.

The chain links TRBV12-3 or TRBV12-4 to TRBJ2-3, with D maybe TRBD2 (6 bases). This CDR3 spans 14 amino acids. The V end lost 3 bases, the J end lost 4 bases, and 11 bases lay between the germline ends. CDR3 region: CASSFWGVADTQYF. The CDR3 bases are TGTGCCAGCAGTTTCTGGGGGGTTGCAGATACGCAGTATTTT.

V gene TRBV20-1 combines with J gene TRBJ2-1; D might be TRBD1 or TRBD2, each matching 5 bases. V lost 0 bases and J lost 1, with 16 bases in between. Germline assignment: CDR1 DFQATT and CDR2 SNEGSKA (reference sequence). This CDR3 contains 17 residues. The CDR3 spells CSARDRPTGPSYNEQFF. CDR3 in DNA: TGCAGTGCTAGAGATCGCCCTACGGGGCCTTCCTACAATGAGCAGTTCTTC.

Concerning this clonotype itself: This may stem from a read error, because a much larger clone lies one nucleotide away. The missing conserved phenylalanine or tryptophan at the end of this CDR3 makes a read error likely. This chain links TRBV7-2 with TRBJ2-3, with 11 bases that match TRBD2. J gave up 3 bases and V 2 bases, and 13 bases lay outside the gene matches. CDR3 size: 19 residues. Looked up from germline, CDR1 is SGHTA and CDR2 is FQGNSA. CDR3 sequence: CASSLWSSGGPGGTDTQYS. Here the CDR3 DNA reads TGTGCCAGCAGCTTATGGTCTAGCGGGGGGCCGGGGGGGACAGATACGCAGTATTCT.